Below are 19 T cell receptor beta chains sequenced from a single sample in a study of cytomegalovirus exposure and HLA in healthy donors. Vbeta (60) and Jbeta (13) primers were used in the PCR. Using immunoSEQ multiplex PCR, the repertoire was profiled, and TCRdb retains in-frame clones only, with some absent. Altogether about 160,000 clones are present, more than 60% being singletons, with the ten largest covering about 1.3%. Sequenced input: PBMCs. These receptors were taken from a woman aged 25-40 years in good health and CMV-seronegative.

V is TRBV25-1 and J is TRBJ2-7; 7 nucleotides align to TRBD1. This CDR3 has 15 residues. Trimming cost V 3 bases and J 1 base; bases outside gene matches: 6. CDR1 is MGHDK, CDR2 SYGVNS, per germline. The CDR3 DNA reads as TGTGCCAGCAGTGATAGTATACAGGGGTCCTACGAGCAGTACTTC. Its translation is CASSDSIQGSYEQYF.

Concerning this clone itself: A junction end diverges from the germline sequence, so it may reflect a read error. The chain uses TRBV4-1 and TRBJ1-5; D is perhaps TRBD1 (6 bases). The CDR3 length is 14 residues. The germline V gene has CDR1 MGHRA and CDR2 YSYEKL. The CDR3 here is CANSQDGTYKSQHF. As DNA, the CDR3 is TGCGCCAACAGCCAAGACGGGACATACAAGTCCCAGCATTTT.

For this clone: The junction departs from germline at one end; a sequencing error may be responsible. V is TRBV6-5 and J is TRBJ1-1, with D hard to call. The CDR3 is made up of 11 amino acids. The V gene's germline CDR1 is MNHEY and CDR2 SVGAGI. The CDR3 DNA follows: TGTGCCATCAGTGAGCGAAATGAAGCTTTCTTT. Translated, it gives CAISERNEAFF.

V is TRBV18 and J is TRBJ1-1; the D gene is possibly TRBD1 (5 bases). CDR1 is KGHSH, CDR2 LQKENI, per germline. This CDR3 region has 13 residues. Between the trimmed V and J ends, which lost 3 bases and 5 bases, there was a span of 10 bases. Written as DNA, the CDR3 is TGTGCCAGCTCACCCATTCCAGGGACTGAAGCTTTCTTT. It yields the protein CASSPIPGTEAFF.

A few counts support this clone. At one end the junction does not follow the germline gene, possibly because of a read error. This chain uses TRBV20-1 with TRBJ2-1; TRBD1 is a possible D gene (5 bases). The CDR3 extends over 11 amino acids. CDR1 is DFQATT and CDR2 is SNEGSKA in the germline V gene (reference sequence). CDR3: CSARARGEQFF. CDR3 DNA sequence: TGCAGTGCAAGAGCTAGGGGTGAGCAGTTCTTC.

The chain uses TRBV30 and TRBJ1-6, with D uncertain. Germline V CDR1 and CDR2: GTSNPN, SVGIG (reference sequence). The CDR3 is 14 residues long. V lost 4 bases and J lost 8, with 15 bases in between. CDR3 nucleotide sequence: TGTGCCTGGACTCTCGCATTGGGAGATTCACCCCTCCACTTT. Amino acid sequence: CAWTLALGDSPLHF.

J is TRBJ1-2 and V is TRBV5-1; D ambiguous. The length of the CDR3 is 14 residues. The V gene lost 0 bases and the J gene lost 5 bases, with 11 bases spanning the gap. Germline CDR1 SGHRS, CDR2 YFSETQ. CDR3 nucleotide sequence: TGCGCCAGCAGCTTGGTCACAAATTCATATGGCTACACCTTC. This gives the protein CASSLVTNSYGYTF.

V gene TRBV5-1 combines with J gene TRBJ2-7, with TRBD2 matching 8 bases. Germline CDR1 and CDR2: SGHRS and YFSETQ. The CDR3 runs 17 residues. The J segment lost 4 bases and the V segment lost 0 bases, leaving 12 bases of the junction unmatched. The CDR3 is CASSLAASSGGLYEQYF. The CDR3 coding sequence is TGCGCCAGCAGCTTGGCCGCTTCGAGCGGGGGATTGTACGAGCAGTACTTC.

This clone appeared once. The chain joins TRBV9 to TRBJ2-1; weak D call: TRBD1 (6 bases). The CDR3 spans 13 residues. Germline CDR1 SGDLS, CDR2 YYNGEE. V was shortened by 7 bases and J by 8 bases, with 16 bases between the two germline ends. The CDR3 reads CASSIQGVDEQFF. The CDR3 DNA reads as TGTGCCAGCTCCATACAGGGAGTCGATGAGCAGTTCTTC.

CDR3 region: CASSHNRESTSNLMNTEAFF. The DNA of the CDR3 is TGCGCCAGCAGCCACAACAGGGAGTCCACGTCCAACCTCATGAACACTGAAGCTTTCTTT. V and J are TRBV4-1 and TRBJ1-1, with a weak D call TRBD1 (6 bases). Germline V gene sequence: CDR1 MGHRA, CDR2 YSYEKL. The V gene lost 3 bases and the J gene lost 0 bases, with 26 bases spanning the gap. The CDR3 sequence is 20 residues long.

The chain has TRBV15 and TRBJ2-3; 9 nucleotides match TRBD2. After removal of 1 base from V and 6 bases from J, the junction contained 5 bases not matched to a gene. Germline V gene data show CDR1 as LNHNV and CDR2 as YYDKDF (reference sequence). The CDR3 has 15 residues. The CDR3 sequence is CATSRALAGTDTQYF. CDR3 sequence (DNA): TGTGCCACCAGCAGAGCCCTAGCGGGGACGGATACGCAGTATTTT.

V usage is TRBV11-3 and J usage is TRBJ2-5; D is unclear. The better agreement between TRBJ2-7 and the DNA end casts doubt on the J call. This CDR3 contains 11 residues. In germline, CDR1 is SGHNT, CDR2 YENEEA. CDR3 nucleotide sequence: TGTGCCAGCAGCTTAGACGCCGAGCAGTACTTC. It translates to CASSLDAEQYF.

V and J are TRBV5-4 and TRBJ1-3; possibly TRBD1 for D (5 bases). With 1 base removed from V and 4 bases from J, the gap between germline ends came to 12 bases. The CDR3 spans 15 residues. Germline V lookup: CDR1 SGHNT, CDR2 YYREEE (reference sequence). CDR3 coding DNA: TGTGCCAGCAGCTTGACGGCAGGGTTAGGAAACACCATATATTTT. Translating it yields CASSLTAGLGNTIYF.

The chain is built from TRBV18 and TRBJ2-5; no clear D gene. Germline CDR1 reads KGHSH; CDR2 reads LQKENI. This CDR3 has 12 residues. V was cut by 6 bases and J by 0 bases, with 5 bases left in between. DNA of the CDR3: TGTGCCAGCTCCCAGGACCAAGAGACCCAGTACTTC. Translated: CASSQDQETQYF.

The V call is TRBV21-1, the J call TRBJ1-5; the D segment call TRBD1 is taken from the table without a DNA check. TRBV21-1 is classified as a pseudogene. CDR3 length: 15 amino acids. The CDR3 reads CASSKWGHLHQPQHF. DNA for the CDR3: TGTGCCAGCAGCAAATGGGGGCACCTTCATCAGCCCCAGCATTTT.

The CDR3 nucleotides read TGTGCCAGCAGCCGAACCCTGCTCGAGGAGGACACTGAAGCTTTCTTT. Translation gives CASSRTLLEEDTEAFF. The chain recombines TRBV7-9 with TRBJ1-1, with unresolved D. V lost 5 bases to trimming and J lost 3 bases, with 19 bases between them. Germline V lookup: CDR1 SEHNR, CDR2 FQNEAQ (reference sequence). The CDR3 is made up of 16 amino acids. Drawing the rest from reference TRBV7-9 and TRBJ1-1, the complete variable domain is DTGVSQNPRHKITKRGQNVTFRCDPISEHNRLYWYRQTLGQGPEFLTYFQNEAQLEKSRLLSDRFSAERPKGSFSTLEIQRTEQGDSAMYLCASSRTLLEEDTEAFFGQGTRLTVV.

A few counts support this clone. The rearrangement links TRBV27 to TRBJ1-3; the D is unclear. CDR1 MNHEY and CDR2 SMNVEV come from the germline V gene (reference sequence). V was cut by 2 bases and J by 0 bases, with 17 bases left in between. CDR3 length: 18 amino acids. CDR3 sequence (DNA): TGTGCCAGCAGTTTACCACCGACCCTTGGGCGCTCTGGAAACACCATATATTTT. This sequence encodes CASSLPPTLGRSGNTIYF.

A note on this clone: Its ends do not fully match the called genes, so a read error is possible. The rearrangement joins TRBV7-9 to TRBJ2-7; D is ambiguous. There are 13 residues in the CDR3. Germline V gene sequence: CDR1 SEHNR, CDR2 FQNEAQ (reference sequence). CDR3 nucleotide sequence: TGTTCCAGCAGCTCAGACGGGTCCTACGAGCAGTACTTC. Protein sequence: CSSSSDGSYEQYF.

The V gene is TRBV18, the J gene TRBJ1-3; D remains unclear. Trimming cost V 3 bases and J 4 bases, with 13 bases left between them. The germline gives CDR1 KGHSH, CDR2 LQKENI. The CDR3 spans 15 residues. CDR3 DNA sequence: TGTGCCAGCTCACCGTGGCAGGAGGGAGGAAACACCATATATTTT. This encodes CASSPWQEGGNTIYF.